This entry describes one TCR beta chain. What it binds is unknown. Reverse transcription of about 0.5 to 1 ug RNA used random hexamers. With immunoSEQ multiplex PCR, TCR beta CDR3 was amplified across 54 Vbeta and 13 Jbeta. TCRdb fed the immunoSEQ multiplex PCR reads into MiXCR, producing one record per CDR3 protein. The sample holds 170,000 or so distinct CDR3 sequences, 85% to 95% seen once. V trimming: 4 bases; J trimming: 11 bases; junction bases outside the gene matches: 8. The CDR3 covers 12 residues. From germline, CDR1 is SGHDT and CDR2 YYEEEE. From blood CD8+ and CD4+ T cells, the TCR beta chain was sequenced. This sample is part of a study of CD8 T cells in Susac syndrome. Study at large: When blood was collected, patients with Susac syndrome were therapy-naive, were taking corticosteroids, or were receiving intravenous immunoglobulin alone. Study outcomes and limitations: There was no clonal expansion in the CD4+ T cell repertoires of Susac syndrome.

The source material was CD4+ T cells from PBMCs. This TCR was recovered from a human donor with Susac syndrome. This chain links TRBV5-6 with TRBJ1-1; 7 bases fit TRBD1. The CDR3 region is CASSVLRGEAFF. In DNA, the CDR3 is TGTGCCAGCAGCGTGCTCAGGGGGGAGGCTTTCTTT.